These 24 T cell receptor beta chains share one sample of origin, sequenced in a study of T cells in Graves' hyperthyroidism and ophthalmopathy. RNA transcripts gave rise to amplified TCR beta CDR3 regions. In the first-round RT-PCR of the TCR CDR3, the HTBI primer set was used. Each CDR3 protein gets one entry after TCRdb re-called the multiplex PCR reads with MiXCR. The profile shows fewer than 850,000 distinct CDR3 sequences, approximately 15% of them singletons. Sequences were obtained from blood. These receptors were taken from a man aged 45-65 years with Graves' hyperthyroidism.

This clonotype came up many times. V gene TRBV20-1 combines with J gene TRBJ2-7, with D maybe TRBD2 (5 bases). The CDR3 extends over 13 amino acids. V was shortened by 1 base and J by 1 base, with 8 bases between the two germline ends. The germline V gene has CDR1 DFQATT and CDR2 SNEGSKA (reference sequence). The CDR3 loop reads CSARVSGSYEQYF. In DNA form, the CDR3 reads TGCAGTGCTAGAGTTTCGGGGTCCTACGAGCAGTACTTC.

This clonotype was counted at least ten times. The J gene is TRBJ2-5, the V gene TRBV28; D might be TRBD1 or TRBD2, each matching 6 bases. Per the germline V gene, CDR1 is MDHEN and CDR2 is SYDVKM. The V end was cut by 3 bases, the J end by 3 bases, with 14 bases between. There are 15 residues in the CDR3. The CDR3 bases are TGTGCCAGCAGTTTCCCCGGCGGGACAAAAGAGACCCAGTACTTC. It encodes CASSFPGGTKETQYF. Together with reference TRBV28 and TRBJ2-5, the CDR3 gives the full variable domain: DVKVTQSSRYLVKRTGEKVFLECVQDMDHENMFWYRQDPGLGLRLIYFSYDVKMKEKGDIPEGYSVSREKKERFSLILESASTNQTSMYLCASSFPGGTKETQYFGPGTRLLVL.

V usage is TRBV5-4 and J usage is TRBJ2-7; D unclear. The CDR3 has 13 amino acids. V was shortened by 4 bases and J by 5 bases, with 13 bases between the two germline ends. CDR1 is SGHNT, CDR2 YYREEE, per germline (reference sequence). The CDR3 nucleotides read TGTGCCAGCAGCCTGATCCACAGCGACGAGCAGTACTTC. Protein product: CASSLIHSDEQYF.

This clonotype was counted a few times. CDR3 DNA sequence: TGCAGCGTCGGGCGGGAGGGCGATTTTGGTTTCTTT. Translation: CSVGREGDFGFF. The rearrangement links TRBV29-1 to TRBJ1-1, with unresolved D. With 6 bases removed from V and 13 bases from J, the gap between germline ends came to 21 bases. CDR1 is SQVTM and CDR2 is ANQGSEA in the germline V gene. The CDR3 length is 12 residues. Full variable domain (remainder filled in from reference TRBV29-1 and TRBJ1-1): SAVISQKPSRDICQRGTSLTIQCQVDSQVTMMFWYRQQPGQSLTLIATANQGSEATYESGFVIDKFPISRPNLTFSTLTVSNMSPEDSSIYLCSVGREGDFGFFGQGTRLTVV.

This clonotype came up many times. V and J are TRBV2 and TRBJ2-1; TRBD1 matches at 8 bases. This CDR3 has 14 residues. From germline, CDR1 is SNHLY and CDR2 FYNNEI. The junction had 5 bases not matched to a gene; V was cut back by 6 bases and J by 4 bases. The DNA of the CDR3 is TGTGCCAGCAGAGACAGGGGCGGGTACAATGAGCAGTTCTTC. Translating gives CASRDRGGYNEQFF.

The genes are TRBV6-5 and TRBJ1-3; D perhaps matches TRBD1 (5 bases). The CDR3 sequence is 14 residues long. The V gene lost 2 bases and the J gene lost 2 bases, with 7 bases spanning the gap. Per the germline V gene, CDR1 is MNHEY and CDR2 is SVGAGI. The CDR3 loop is CASSYGGPGNTIYF. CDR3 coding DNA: TGTGCCAGCAGTTACGGGGGTCCTGGAAACACCATATATTTT.

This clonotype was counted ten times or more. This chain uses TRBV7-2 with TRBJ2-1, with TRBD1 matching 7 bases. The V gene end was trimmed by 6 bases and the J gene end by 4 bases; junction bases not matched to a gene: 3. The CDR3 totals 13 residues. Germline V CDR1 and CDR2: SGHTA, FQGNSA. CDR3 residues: CASSTDRYNEQFF. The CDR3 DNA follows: TGTGCCAGCAGTACGGACAGGTACAATGAGCAGTTCTTC.

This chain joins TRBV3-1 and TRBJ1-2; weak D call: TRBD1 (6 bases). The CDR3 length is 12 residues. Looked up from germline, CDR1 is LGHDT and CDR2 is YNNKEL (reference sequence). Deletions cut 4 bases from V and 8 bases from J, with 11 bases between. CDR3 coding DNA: TGTGCCAGCAGCCTCAGGGGAGTGGGCTACACCTTC. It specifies CASSLRGVGYTF.

The CDR3 loop reads CASSWGQGLKAFF. For the CDR3, the DNA is TGTGCCAGCAGTTGGGGACAGGGTCTTAAAGCTTTCTTT. This chain uses TRBV6-5 with TRBJ1-1; TRBD1 aligns across 9 bases. V lost 4 bases and J lost 9; bases outside the gene matches: 6. This CDR3 has 13 amino acids. CDR1 is MNHEY, CDR2 SVGAGI, per germline.

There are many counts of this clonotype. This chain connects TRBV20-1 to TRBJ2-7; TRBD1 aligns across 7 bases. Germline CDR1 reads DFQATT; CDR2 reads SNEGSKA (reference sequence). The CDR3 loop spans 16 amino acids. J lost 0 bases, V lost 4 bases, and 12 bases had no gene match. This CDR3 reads CSATETGFFLSYEQYF. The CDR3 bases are TGCAGTGCTACCGAGACAGGGTTCTTTCTCTCCTACGAGCAGTACTTC.

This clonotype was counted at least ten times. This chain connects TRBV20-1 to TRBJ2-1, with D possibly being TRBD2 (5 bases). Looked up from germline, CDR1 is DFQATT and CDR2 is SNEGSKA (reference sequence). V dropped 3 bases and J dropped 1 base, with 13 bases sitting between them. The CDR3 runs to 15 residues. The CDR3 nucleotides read TGCAGTGCTAGGGGTCTCGGGAAGTCCTACAATGAGCAGTTCTTC. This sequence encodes CSARGLGKSYNEQFF.

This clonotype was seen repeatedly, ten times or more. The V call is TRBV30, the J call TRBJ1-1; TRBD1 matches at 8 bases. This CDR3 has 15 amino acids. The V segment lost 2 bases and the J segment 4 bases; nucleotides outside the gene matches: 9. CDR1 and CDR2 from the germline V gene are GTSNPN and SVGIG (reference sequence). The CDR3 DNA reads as TGTGCCTGGAGTACTCAGGGGGCGTGGGGCACTGAAGCTTTCTTT. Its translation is CAWSTQGAWGTEAFF.

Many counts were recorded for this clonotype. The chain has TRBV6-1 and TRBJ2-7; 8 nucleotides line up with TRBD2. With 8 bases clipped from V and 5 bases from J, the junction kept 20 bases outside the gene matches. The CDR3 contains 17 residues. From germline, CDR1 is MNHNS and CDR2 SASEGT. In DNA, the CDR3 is TGTGCCAGCCAAACCCTGGGGGGGGGCGGGAGGATCGACGAGCAGTACTTC. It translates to CASQTLGGGGRIDEQYF.

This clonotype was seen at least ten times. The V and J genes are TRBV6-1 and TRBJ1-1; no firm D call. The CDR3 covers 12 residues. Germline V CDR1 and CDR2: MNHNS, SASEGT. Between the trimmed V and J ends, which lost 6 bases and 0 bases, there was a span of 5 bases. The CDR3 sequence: CASRVMNTEAFF. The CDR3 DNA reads TGTGCCAGCAGAGTAATGAACACTGAAGCTTTCTTT.

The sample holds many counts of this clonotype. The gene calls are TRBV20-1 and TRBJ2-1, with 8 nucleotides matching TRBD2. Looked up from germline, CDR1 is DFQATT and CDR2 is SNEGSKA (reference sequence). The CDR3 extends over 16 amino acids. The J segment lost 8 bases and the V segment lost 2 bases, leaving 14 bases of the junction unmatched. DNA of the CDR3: TGCAGTGCTAGACCCCCTGGAAGCGGGAGTACCGATGAGCAGTTCTTC. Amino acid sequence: CSARPPGSGSTDEQFF.

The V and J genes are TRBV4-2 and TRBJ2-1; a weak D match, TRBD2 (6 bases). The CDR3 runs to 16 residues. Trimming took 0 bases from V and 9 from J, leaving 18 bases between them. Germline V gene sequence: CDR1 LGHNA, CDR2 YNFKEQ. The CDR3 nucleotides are TGTGCCAGCAGCCAAGAACCGGGAGCTTTGTGGAGTGAGCAGTTCTTC. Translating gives CASSQEPGALWSEQFF.

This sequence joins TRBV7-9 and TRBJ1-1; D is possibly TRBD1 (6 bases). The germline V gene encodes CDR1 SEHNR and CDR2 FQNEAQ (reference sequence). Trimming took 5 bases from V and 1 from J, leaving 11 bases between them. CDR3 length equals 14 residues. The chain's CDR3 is CASSPQGTNTEAFF. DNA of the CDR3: TGTGCCAGCAGCCCACAGGGTACGAACACTGAAGCTTTCTTT.

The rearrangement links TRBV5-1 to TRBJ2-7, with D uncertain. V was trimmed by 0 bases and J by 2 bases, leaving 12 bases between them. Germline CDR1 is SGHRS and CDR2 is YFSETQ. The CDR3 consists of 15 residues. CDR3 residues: CASSLVDFNPYEQYF. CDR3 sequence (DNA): TGCGCCAGCAGCTTGGTCGACTTCAATCCCTACGAGCAGTACTTC.

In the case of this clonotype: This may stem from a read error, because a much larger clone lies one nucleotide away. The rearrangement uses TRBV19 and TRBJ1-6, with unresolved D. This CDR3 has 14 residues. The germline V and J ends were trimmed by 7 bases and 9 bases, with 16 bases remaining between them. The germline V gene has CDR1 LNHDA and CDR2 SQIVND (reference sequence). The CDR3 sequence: CASTHEGCGSPLHF. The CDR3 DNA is TGTGCCAGTACCCACGAAGGATGCGGTTCACCCCTCCACTTT.

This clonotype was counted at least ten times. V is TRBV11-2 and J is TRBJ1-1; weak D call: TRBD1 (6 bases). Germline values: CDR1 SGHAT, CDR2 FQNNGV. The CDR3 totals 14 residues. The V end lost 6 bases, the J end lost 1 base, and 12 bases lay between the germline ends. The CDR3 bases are TGTGCCAGCAGATTCAGGGGATCGAACACTGAAGCTTTCTTT. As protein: CASRFRGSNTEAFF.

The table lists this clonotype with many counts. The CDR3 DNA sequence: TGTGCCTGGAGTGGGGGACAGGGTTATCAGCCCCAGCATTTT. This encodes CAWSGGQGYQPQHF. The chain combines TRBV30 with TRBJ1-5; 9 bases align to TRBD1. The ends lost 1 base at V and 5 bases at J; junction bases unmatched: 3. Germline V gene lookup returns CDR1 GTSNPN and CDR2 SVGIG (reference sequence). The CDR3 covers 14 residues.

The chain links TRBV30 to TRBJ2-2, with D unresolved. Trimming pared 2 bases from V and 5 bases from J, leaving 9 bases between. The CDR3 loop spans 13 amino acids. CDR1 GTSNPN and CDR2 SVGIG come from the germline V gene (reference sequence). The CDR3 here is CAWSRKDTGELFF. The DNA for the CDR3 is TGTGCCTGGAGTCGGAAGGATACCGGGGAGCTGTTTTTT.

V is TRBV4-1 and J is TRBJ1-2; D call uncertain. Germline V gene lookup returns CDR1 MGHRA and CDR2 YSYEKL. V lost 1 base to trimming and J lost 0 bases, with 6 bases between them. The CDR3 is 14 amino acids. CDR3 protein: CASSQAGSNYGYTF. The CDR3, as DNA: TGCGCCAGCAGCCAAGCTGGTTCTAACTATGGCTACACCTTC.

The CDR3 nucleotides are TGCGCCAGCACCCTATTCGGGGAAACTACGAACACTGAAGCTTTCTTT. Its protein product is CASTLFGETTNTEAFF. The chain recombines TRBV5-1 with TRBJ1-1, with D unclear. The CDR3 runs 16 residues. V lost 6 bases and J lost 1, with 19 bases in between. Germline CDR1 is SGHRS and CDR2 is YFSETQ.